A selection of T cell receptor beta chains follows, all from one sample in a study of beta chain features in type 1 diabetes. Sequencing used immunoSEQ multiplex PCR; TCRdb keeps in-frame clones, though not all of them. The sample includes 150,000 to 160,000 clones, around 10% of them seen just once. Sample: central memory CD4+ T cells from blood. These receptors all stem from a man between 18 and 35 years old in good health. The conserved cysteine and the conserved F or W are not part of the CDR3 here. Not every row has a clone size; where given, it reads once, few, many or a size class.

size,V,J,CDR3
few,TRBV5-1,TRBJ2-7,ASSPDPGRYYEQY
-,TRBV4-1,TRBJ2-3,ASSQDPRTDTQY
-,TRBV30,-,AWKRDRPYEQY
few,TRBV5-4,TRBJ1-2,ASSSAGQSAGGYT
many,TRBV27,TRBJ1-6,ASSIRDSNSPLH
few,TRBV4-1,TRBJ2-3,ASSQQGVPDTQY
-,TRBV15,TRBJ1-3,ATSRDQGGNTIY
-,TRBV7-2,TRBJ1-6,ASSLVPGANSPLH
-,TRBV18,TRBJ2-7,ASSPAIGDYEQY
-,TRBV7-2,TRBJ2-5,ASSATGTPGETQY
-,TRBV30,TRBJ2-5,AWRMKTRQETQY
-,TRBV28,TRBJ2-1,ASSPLGLAGGLDEQF
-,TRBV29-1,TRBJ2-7,SVGDAWEQY
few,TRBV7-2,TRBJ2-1,ASSYRGSYNEQF
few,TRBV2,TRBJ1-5,ASSTGTADQPQH
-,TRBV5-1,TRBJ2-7,ASRAGTTAYEQY